The present TCR beta chain was sequenced within a study of blood T cell repertoires in COVID-19. Germline-derived CDR1 and CDR2 are LGHDT and YNNKEL (reference sequence). Trimming cost V 0 bases and J 7 bases; bases outside gene matches: 16. There are 20 residues in the CDR3. Participants were aged roughly 18 to 90 years, lived in roughly 23 US areas, and enrolled virtually. Exposed enrollees encountered a COVID-19 case at some point within 2 weeks before study entry. Here immunoSEQ multiplex PCR was the method, and the copy in TCRdb shows in-frame clones only, minus some. In the table there are 200,000 to 250,000 clones, 83% of which are singletons.

The sample comprised PBMCs or T cells enriched from blood (not recorded which). The receptor was isolated from a woman aged 50 to 60 who had been exposed to COVID-19. The rearrangement joins TRBV3-1 (or the pseudogene TRBV3-2) to TRBJ1-4; TRBD1 agrees at 11 bases. The chain's CDR3 is CASSQEEFSGQGDGSEKLFF. In nucleotides, the CDR3 is TGTGCCAGCAGCCAAGAAGAGTTCTCGGGACAGGGGGATGGTAGTGAAAAACTGTTTTTT.